These 10 T cell receptor beta chains originate from one sample sequenced in a study of blood T cells in healthy people across ages. With a J-beta primer mix and a sample-barcoded 5' primer, a second PCR ran about 6 to 11 cycles. A single record per CDR3 protein comes from TCRdb applying MiXCR to the 5' RACE reads. The sample includes roughly 800,000 distinct CDR3 sequences, roughly 64% of them seen just once. The sample consisted of blood. The receptors shown here come from a man between 25 and 39 years old in good health.

The chain couples TRBV27 to TRBJ2-7; 8 nucleotides match TRBD2. J lost 2 bases, V lost 3 bases, and 6 bases had no gene match. The CDR3 length is 15 residues. Per germline, CDR1 MNHEY and CDR2 SMNVEV (reference sequence). CDR3 nucleotides: TGTGCCAGCAGTTTGTTAGCGGGGCTTACCTACGAGCAGTACTTC. Translated, it gives CASSLLAGLTYEQYF.

The chain has TRBV12-3 or TRBV12-4 and TRBJ2-3; TRBD2 might be the D (5 bases). V dropped 8 bases and J dropped 10 bases, with 19 bases sitting between them. The CDR3 totals 13 residues. Here the CDR3 reads CASGRERADAQYF. The CDR3 region has the DNA TGTGCCAGCGGCCGAGAGAGGGCTGATGCGCAGTATTTT.

This clonotype showed up just a few times. The rearrangement joins TRBV7-6 to TRBJ2-1; a possible D gene is TRBD1 (6 bases). V was pared by 0 bases and J by 3 bases, with 12 bases between. Germline values: CDR1 SGHVS, CDR2 FNYEAQ. The CDR3 contains 16 residues. The CDR3 DNA reads as TGTGCCAGCAGCTTAGCGCAGGCACAGGGCTACAATGAGCAGTTCTTC. Amino acids: CASSLAQAQGYNEQFF.

V usage is TRBV20-1 and J usage is TRBJ2-5; 9 positions agree with TRBD2. The CDR3 is made up of 15 amino acids. CDR1 is DFQATT, CDR2 SNEGSKA, per germline (reference sequence). V shed 7 bases and J 1 base; nucleotides not matched to a gene: 10. This CDR3 reads CSVAKAGGPQETQYF. The CDR3 nucleotides are TGCAGTGTTGCTAAGGCGGGAGGGCCCCAAGAGACCCAGTACTTC.

This clonotype was detected only a few times. The chain joins TRBV4-1 to TRBJ1-2; D is undetermined. CDR3 length: 16 amino acids. CDR1 MGHRA and CDR2 YSYEKL come from the germline V gene. V lost 0 bases to trimming and J lost 0 bases, with 11 bases between them. The CDR3 nucleotides read TGCGCCAGCAGCCAAGATTACCCACGAGCTAACTATGGCTACACCTTC. This gives the protein CASSQDYPRANYGYTF.

The V and J genes are TRBV4-1 and TRBJ1-1; D not resolved. Trimming pared 0 bases from V and 5 bases from J, leaving 13 bases between. Per germline, CDR1 MGHRA and CDR2 YSYEKL. The CDR3 is made up of 15 amino acids. Written as DNA, the CDR3 is TGCGCCAGCAGCCAAGAACCGCGCAGTTGGACTGAAGCTTTCTTT. Amino acids: CASSQEPRSWTEAFF.

The chain couples TRBV29-1 to TRBJ1-1; weak D call: TRBD1 (6 bases). Per germline, CDR1 SQVTM and CDR2 ANQGSEA. The CDR3 extends over 13 amino acids. V dropped 3 bases and J dropped 5 bases, with 13 bases sitting between them. CDR3 sequence (DNA): TGCAGCGTTGAGCTACAGGGAAGGACTGAAGCTTTCTTT. Encoded protein: CSVELQGRTEAFF.

The table lists this clonotype with a few counts. This chain links TRBV4-3 with TRBJ1-2, with D uncertain. This CDR3 has 12 amino acids. V gave up 0 bases and J gave up 4 bases, with 3 bases separating them. CDR1 is LGHNA, CDR2 YSLEER, per germline. For the CDR3, the DNA is TGCGCCAGCAGCCAAGACGGCTATGGCTACACCTTC. Its protein is CASSQDGYGYTF.

This clonotype was counted many times. CDR3 nucleotides: TGTGCCAGCAGCCAAGATCTGGTCGGTCAGAGAGAGCAGTTCTTC. The encoded protein is CASSQDLVGQREQFF. The chain combines TRBV3-1 with TRBJ2-1; D is unclear. This CDR3 has 15 residues. Germline V gene sequence: CDR1 LGHDT, CDR2 YNNKEL (reference sequence). Between the trimmed V and J ends, which lost 0 bases and 10 bases, there was a span of 16 bases.

As DNA, the CDR3 is TGTGCCAGCAGCCCCCGACTGTTATTGGGCTACAATGAGCAGTACTTC. Translated: CASSPRLLLGYNEQYF. The rearrangement joins TRBV9 to TRBJ2-5; D is unclear. This CDR3 contains 16 residues. Trimming pared 4 bases from V and 11 bases from J, leaving 27 bases between. Germline V CDR1 and CDR2: SGDLS, YYNGEE.